This TCR beta chain derives from a study of multiple sclerosis patients with progressive multifocal leukoencephalopathy. Trimming took off 3 bases at V and 2 bases at J, with 11 bases between the two ends. The CDR3 is 13 amino acids. CDR1 is GTSNPN, CDR2 SVGIG, per germline (reference sequence). Libraries were prepared by immunoSEQ multiplex PCR; TCRdb keeps only in-frame clonotypes and omits some of them. The table lists roughly 30,000 clones, more than 75% of them singletons. Time point reported: before natalizumab initiation. V gene TRBV30 combines with J gene TRBJ2-7; the D is unclear. The TCR comes from a human donor with multiple sclerosis. Sequencing was performed on PBMCs. The CDR3: CAWSAPEPYEQYF. CDR3 nucleotides: TGTGCCTGGAGCGCCCCCGAACCCTACGAGCAGTACTTC.